This T cell receptor beta chain was profiled in a study of blood T cell repertoires in COVID-19. The CDR3 has 13 residues. Germline V gives CDR1 MNHNY, CDR2 SVGAGI (reference sequence). Profiled with immunoSEQ multiplex PCR; TCRdb holds only in-frame clones, not every one. This table has 37,000 or so clones, around 80% appearing once. Notes on this clone: Relative to the germline gene, one junction end is altered; a read error may explain this.

This clonotype was obtained from a man aged 60-69 years with active COVID-19. This sequence joins TRBV6-6 and TRBJ2-7; TRBD1 might be the D (6 bases). Input material: peripheral blood. CDR3 DNA sequence: TGTGCCAGCAGTGACTCCGGGACACCAGAGCAGTACTTC. This translates into CASSDSGTPEQYF.